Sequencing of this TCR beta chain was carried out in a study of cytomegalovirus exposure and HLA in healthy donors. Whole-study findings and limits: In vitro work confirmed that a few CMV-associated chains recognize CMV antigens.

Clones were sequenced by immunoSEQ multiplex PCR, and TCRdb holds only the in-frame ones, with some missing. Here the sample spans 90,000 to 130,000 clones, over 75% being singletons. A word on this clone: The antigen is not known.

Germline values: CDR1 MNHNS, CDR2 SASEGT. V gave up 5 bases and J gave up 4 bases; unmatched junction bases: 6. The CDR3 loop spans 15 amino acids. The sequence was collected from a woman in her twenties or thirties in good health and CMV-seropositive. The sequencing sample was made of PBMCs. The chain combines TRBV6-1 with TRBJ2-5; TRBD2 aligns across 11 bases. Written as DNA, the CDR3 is TGTGCCAGCAGTCCAACTAGCGGGGGCGGAGAGACCCAGTACTTC. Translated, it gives CASSPTSGGGETQYF.